Below, 9 T cell receptor beta chains from the same sample are listed, as sequenced in a study of blood T cell repertoires in COVID-19. Assay used: immunoSEQ multiplex PCR; TCRdb lists only in-frame clones, some missing. The profile shows hundreds of thousands of clones, more than 80% of them singletons. The sequenced material came from peripheral blood. These receptors were collected from a woman older than 75 with COVID-19, enrolled during active disease.

This rearrangement joins TRBV28 to TRBJ2-7, with D possibly TRBD1 on 6 matching bases. This CDR3 has 14 amino acids. Germline-derived CDR1 and CDR2 are MDHEN and SYDVKM. The V end was cut by 5 bases, the J end by 1 base, with 12 bases between. The CDR3 reads CASSTPDRSYEQYF. CDR3 DNA: TGTGCCAGCAGTACGCCGGACAGATCCTACGAGCAGTACTTC.

The chain couples TRBV11-2 to TRBJ1-3, with 9 bases matching TRBD1. This CDR3 is built from 16 residues. Germline CDR1 and CDR2: SGHAT and FQNNGV. Trimming removed 6 bases from V and 0 bases from J; junction bases left unmatched: 6. This CDR3 is CASRHRGLSSGNTIYF. CDR3 coding DNA: TGTGCCAGCAGACACAGGGGGCTTAGCTCTGGAAACACCATATATTTT.

The J gene is TRBJ1-1, the V gene TRBV30, with D perhaps TRBD1 (5 bases). The germline CDR1 and CDR2 sequences are GTSNPN and SVGIG (reference sequence). V lost 4 bases, J lost 1 base, and 7 bases lay in between. CDR3 length: 12 residues. The DNA for the CDR3 is TGTGCCTGGAATAGGGGGAACACTGAAGCTTTCTTT. It codes for CAWNRGNTEAFF.

This clone occurred a few times. This chain connects TRBV28 to TRBJ1-1; TRBD1 matches at 7 bases. This CDR3 contains 17 residues. Germline CDR1 and CDR2: MDHEN and SYDVKM. Trimming cost V 4 bases and J 0 bases; bases outside gene matches: 11. The DNA for the CDR3 is TGTGCCAGCAGTTCCCGGGGACAGACAGTATTGAACACTGAAGCTTTCTTT. Protein sequence: CASSSRGQTVLNTEAFF.

This clone came up once. This chain links TRBV5-1 with TRBJ2-7; D is uncertain. The CDR3 extends over 13 amino acids. Germline loops: CDR1 SGHRS, CDR2 YFSETQ. V was shortened by 4 bases and J by 2 bases, with 10 bases between the two germline ends. CDR3 DNA sequence: TGCGCCAGCAGCAATTCAGTACCCTACGAGCAGTACTTC. Encoded protein: CASSNSVPYEQYF.

This chain joins TRBV2 and TRBJ2-7, with D possibly being TRBD1 (5 bases). This CDR3 comprises 15 residues. Germline V gene sequence: CDR1 SNHLY, CDR2 FYNNEI. Trimming pared 4 bases from V and 0 bases from J, leaving 13 bases between. CDR3 amino acids: CASSGGPGFSYEQYF. CDR3 nucleotide sequence: TGTGCCAGCAGTGGTGGGCCAGGGTTCTCCTACGAGCAGTACTTC.

This clone was counted many times. V and J are TRBV19 and TRBJ2-5; 7 bases agree with TRBD2. J was trimmed by 4 bases and V by 6 bases; bases with no gene match: 11. The CDR3 sequence is 15 residues long. From germline, CDR1 is LNHDA and CDR2 SQIVND (reference sequence). CDR3 nucleotides: TGTGCCAGTAGAATGACTAGCACCTTGGGAGAGACCCAGTACTTC. Encoded protein: CASRMTSTLGETQYF.

The chain carries TRBV18 and TRBJ1-6, with D uncertain. CDR3 size: 16 residues. Trimming took off 5 bases at V and 0 bases at J, with 11 bases between the two ends. Germline CDR1 KGHSH, CDR2 LQKENI. The CDR3 sequence is CASSSGGSSYNSPLHF. DNA of the CDR3: TGTGCCAGCTCATCGGGAGGGAGCTCCTATAATTCACCCCTCCACTTT.

The V gene is TRBV5-1, the J gene TRBJ1-6; tentatively, D is TRBD1 (6 bases). The V and J ends lost 4 bases and 9 bases respectively, with 14 bases between them. From germline, CDR1 is SGHRS and CDR2 YFSETQ. The CDR3 sequence is 14 residues long. Here the CDR3 reads CASSPDGGLSPLHF. CDR3 sequence (DNA): TGCGCCAGCAGCCCTGATGGGGGCCTTTCACCCCTCCACTTT.